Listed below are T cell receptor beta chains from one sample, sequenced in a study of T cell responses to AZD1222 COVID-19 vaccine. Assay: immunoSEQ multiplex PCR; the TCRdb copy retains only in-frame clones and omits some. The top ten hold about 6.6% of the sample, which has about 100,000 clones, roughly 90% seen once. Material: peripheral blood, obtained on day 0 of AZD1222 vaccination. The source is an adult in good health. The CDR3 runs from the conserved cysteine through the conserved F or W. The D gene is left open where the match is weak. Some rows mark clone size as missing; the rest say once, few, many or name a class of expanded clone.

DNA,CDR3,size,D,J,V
TGCGCCAGCAGCCAAGATACCTTAGCCAAAAACATTCAGTACTTC,CASSQDTLAKNIQYF,once,.,TRBJ2-4,TRBV4-3
TGTGCCAGCAGCGCGCTCCGGGGGGGGTCTGGAAACACCATATATTTT,CASSALRGGSGNTIYF,.,.,TRBJ1-3,TRBV5-4
TGTGCCACCAGTGCCGGGACAGGGTTCTCAGATACGCAGTATTTT,CATSAGTGFSDTQYF,.,TRBD1,TRBJ2-3,TRBV24-1
TGCGCCAGCAGCCGCGGGGACTTCGTGAACACTGAAGCTTTCTTT,CASSRGDFVNTEAFF,.,.,TRBJ1-1,TRBV4-1
TGTGCCAGCAGCCAGGTTCCCTACGAGCAGTACTTC,CASSQVPYEQYF,.,.,TRBJ2-7,TRBV3-1/TRBV3-2
TGTGCCAGCTCTCCCGGGACACGGGAGACCCAGTACTTC,CASSPGTRETQYF,.,.,TRBJ2-5,TRBV18
TGTGCCAGCAGCGTAGGGCCAGTCTCCTACAATGAGCAGTTCTTC,CASSVGPVSYNEQFF,once,.,TRBJ2-1,TRBV9
TGTGCCACCACAGGAGGCGGGCCCGTAGGCTACACCTTC,CATTGGGPVGYTF,.,.,TRBJ1-2,TRBV28
TGTGCCAGCAGCCCACGGGGGGAGTCGGCAGATACGCAGTATTTT,CASSPRGESADTQYF,.,TRBD2,TRBJ2-3,TRBV7-3
TGTGCCAGCAGTATCGGGACATACTCCTACGAGCAGTACTTC,CASSIGTYSYEQYF,.,.,TRBJ2-7,TRBV2
TGTGCCACCAGTGACATCGGGGGTCTCCAGCATTTT,CATSDIGGLQHF,.,.,TRBJ1-5,TRBV24-1
TGTGCCAGCGGACCCAGGGGCAATGAGCAGTTCTTC,CASGPRGNEQFF,.,.,TRBJ2-1,TRBV6-5
TGTGCCAGCAGCTTACTAGGCCCATCAGGCGCCCCTAAAGAGCAGTACTTC,CASSLLGPSGAPKEQYF,.,.,TRBJ2-7,TRBV7-6
TGTGCCAGCAGTTTAACGCAAGGGGGTCTAGGCTATGGCTACACCTTC,CASSLTQGGLGYGYTF,.,.,TRBJ1-2,TRBV27
TGTGCCAGCAGCGGGGGACAGGTGGAAGGTTCACCCCTCCACTTT,CASSGGQVEGSPLHF,.,TRBD1,TRBJ1-6,TRBV7-8
TGTGCCAGCTCCCCGTTGGCCGGGGAGCTGTTTTTT,CASSPLAGELFF,.,.,TRBJ2-2,TRBV6-5
TGTGCCAGCAGCTTGGGGACTAGCCGGACCACAGATACGCAGTATTTT,CASSLGTSRTTDTQYF,.,TRBD2,TRBJ2-3,TRBV5-4
TGTGCTAGTGGTTTGAATGAGCAGTTCTTC,CASGLNEQFF,.,.,TRBJ2-1,TRBV12-5
TGTGCCAGCAGCTCACAGGTCCAAGACGAGCAGTACTTC,CASSSQVQDEQYF,.,.,TRBJ2-7,TRBV11-3
TGTGCCAGTAGTATAGTTGGGTCCTACGAGCAGTACTTC,CASSIVGSYEQYF,.,.,TRBJ2-7,TRBV19
TGTGCCAGCAGTTACTCAGGGACAGGGCCCTATCAGCCCCAGCATTTT,CASSYSGTGPYQPQHF,.,TRBD1,TRBJ1-5,TRBV6-2/TRBV6-3
TGTGCCAGCAGTTACGGCCCAGGGTATGGAAACACCATATATTTT,CASSYGPGYGNTIYF,.,.,TRBJ1-3,TRBV6-5
TGTGCCAGCAGTTCTGCAGGGGCCGCGCCAGATACGCAGTATTTT,CASSSAGAAPDTQYF,.,.,TRBJ2-3,TRBV28